A single sample is the source of the 19 T cell receptor beta chains below, sequenced in a study of T cells after yellow fever vaccination. One entry per CDR3 protein results from TCRdb running MiXCR on the 5' RACE reads. Among around 590,000 distinct CDR3 sequences listed, 12% were seen once. The material sequenced was PBMCs, taken on the day of the yellow fever booster vaccination. These receptor sequences come from a man in his thirties or forties who received the YFV17D yellow fever vaccine.

V is TRBV12-3 or TRBV12-4 and J is TRBJ1-1, with 7 bases identical to TRBD1. V was clipped by 9 bases and J by 5 bases; unmatched bases: 9. This CDR3 comprises 13 residues. CDR3 bases: TGTGCCAGTTGGGACAGCCGGAGGACTGAAGCTTTCTTT. Translated: CASWDSRRTEAFF.

This clonotype was found once. The genes are TRBV5-1 and TRBJ2-5; 8 nucleotides match TRBD2. The CDR3 contains 16 residues. Germline V gene data show CDR1 as SGHRS and CDR2 as YFSETQ. The junction had 9 bases not matched to a gene; V was cut back by 2 bases and J by 3 bases. CDR3 DNA sequence: TGCGCCAGCAGCTTCGGGATAAGAGCGGGAGAAGAGACCCAGTACTTC. Amino acids: CASSFGIRAGEETQYF.

This clonotype was seen many times. V gene TRBV5-1 combines with J gene TRBJ2-7; possibly TRBD2 for D (6 bases). Germline V gives CDR1 SGHRS, CDR2 YFSETQ. V dropped 0 bases and J dropped 6 bases, with 10 bases sitting between them. There are 13 residues in the CDR3. CDR3 sequence (DNA): TGCGCCAGCAGCTTGGGGCTAGCGAGCGAGCAGTACTTC. It specifies CASSLGLASEQYF.

This clonotype has more than one count but fewer than ten. The CDR3 coding sequence is TGTGCCAGCAAGACTAGCGGGAAAGTCAGCACAGATACGCAGTATTTT. This encodes CASKTSGKVSTDTQYF. The chain links TRBV12-3 or TRBV12-4 to TRBJ2-3; 11 bases align to TRBD2. This CDR3 is 16 amino acids long. V was pared by 7 bases and J by 0 bases, with 6 bases of the junction left unmatched.

The chain is built from TRBV19 and TRBJ2-7, with TRBD1 matching over 8 bases. Germline CDR1 and CDR2: LNHDA and SQIVND (reference sequence). There are 13 residues in the CDR3. Trimming cost V 10 bases and J 4 bases; bases outside gene matches: 9. The CDR3 is CATQRTGTYEQYF. In DNA form, the CDR3 reads TGTGCCACCCAGAGGACAGGGACTTACGAGCAGTACTTC.

V is TRBV7-2 and J is TRBJ2-3, with D tentatively TRBD2 (6 bases). The V end was cut by 5 bases, the J end by 1 base, with 19 bases between. Germline V gives CDR1 SGHTA, CDR2 FQGNSA. This CDR3 spans 17 amino acids. DNA of the CDR3: TGTGCCAGCAGCCCACGGGGACTCCAAGCGCGCACAGATACGCAGTATTTT. As protein: CASSPRGLQARTDTQYF.

The rearrangement links TRBV6-1 to TRBJ2-1; 7 bases line up with TRBD2. V lost 5 bases, J lost 0 bases, and 7 bases stayed unmatched. Germline V CDR1 and CDR2: MNHNS, SASEGT. There are 16 residues in the CDR3. This CDR3 reads CASSRRAGSSYNEQFF. The CDR3 coding sequence is TGTGCCAGCAGTCGGCGAGCGGGAAGCTCCTACAATGAGCAGTTCTTC.

The V and J genes are TRBV11-2 and TRBJ2-7; D is possibly TRBD2 (6 bases). The CDR3 runs to 14 residues. The germline gives CDR1 SGHAT, CDR2 FQNNGV. Trimming pared 0 bases from V and 4 bases from J, leaving 10 bases between. This CDR3 is CASSLDAGGYEQYF. The CDR3 nucleotides read TGTGCCAGCAGCTTAGATGCAGGAGGGTACGAGCAGTACTTC.

The chain combines TRBV27 with TRBJ2-2, with 9 bases lining up with TRBD1. V shed 6 bases, J shed 6 bases, and the junction held 8 bases outside the gene matches. This CDR3 comprises 15 residues. CDR1 MNHEY and CDR2 SMNVEV come from the germline V gene (reference sequence). In nucleotides, the CDR3 is TGTGCCAGCAGCCGGGACAGGGTAGTGGCCGGGGAGCTGTTTTTT. Translation: CASSRDRVVAGELFF.

This clonotype was found a few times. This chain connects TRBV7-2 to TRBJ2-3; 7 bases align to TRBD1. The CDR3 covers 14 residues. Looked up from germline, CDR1 is SGHTA and CDR2 is FQGNSA. V shed 7 bases, J shed 2 bases, and the junction held 6 bases outside the gene matches. CDR3 sequence: CASKTGLTTDTQYF. The CDR3 nucleotides are TGTGCCAGCAAGACAGGGCTAACCACAGATACGCAGTATTTT.

The chain is built from TRBV7-2 and TRBJ2-1; 7 nucleotides line up with TRBD2. CDR1 is SGHTA, CDR2 FQGNSA, per germline. V lost 9 bases to trimming and J lost 2 bases; unmatched junction nucleotides: 10. This CDR3 comprises 15 residues. CDR3 protein: CASQRGLLPYNEQFF. The CDR3 nucleotides read TGTGCCAGTCAGCGGGGTTTACTTCCCTACAATGAGCAGTTCTTC.

This clonotype turned up a few times. The chain is built from TRBV25-1 and TRBJ2-1; D remains unclear. The germline V and J ends were trimmed by 6 bases and 0 bases, with 18 bases remaining between them. The CDR3 is made up of 17 amino acids. CDR1 is MGHDK and CDR2 is SYGVNS in the germline V gene. Here the CDR3 DNA reads TGTGCCAGCAGGGGTCTCCTTTGGATCTACTCCTACAATGAGCAGTTCTTC. This encodes CASRGLLWIYSYNEQFF.

This chain links TRBV5-1 with TRBJ1-1; 8 nucleotides line up with TRBD1. Germline values: CDR1 SGHRS, CDR2 YFSETQ. This CDR3 comprises 15 residues. Trimming at V came to 6 bases and at J to 3 bases, leaving 10 bases not matched to a gene. The CDR3 protein is CASTQNQGADTEAFF. In DNA, the CDR3 is TGCGCCAGCACCCAAAACCAGGGGGCAGACACTGAAGCTTTCTTT.

This clonotype was detected ten times or more. This sequence joins TRBV7-9 and TRBJ2-1; D unresolved. Trimming shortened V by 6 bases and J by 3 bases, and 9 bases separated the two germline ends. Germline CDR1 is SEHNR and CDR2 is FQNEAQ (reference sequence). The CDR3 has 13 residues. DNA for the CDR3: TGTGCCAGCAGGTTGGCCGGCTACAATGAGCAGTTCTTC. Its protein is CASRLAGYNEQFF.

This rearrangement joins TRBV25-1 to TRBJ2-6; D unclear. The germline V gene encodes CDR1 MGHDK and CDR2 SYGVNS. The CDR3 consists of 12 residues. Trimming removed 11 bases from V and 0 bases from J, with 5 bases in between. Here the CDR3 reads CASISGANVLTF. CDR3 DNA sequence: TGTGCCTCAATCTCTGGGGCCAACGTCCTGACTTTC.

This clonotype was counted only a few times. The chain couples TRBV3-1 to TRBJ2-1; the D gene is possibly TRBD2 (5 bases). The germline V gene encodes CDR1 LGHDT and CDR2 YNNKEL (reference sequence). CDR3 length: 16 amino acids. V was pared by 5 bases and J by 7 bases, with 21 bases between. DNA for the CDR3: TGTGCCAGCAGCAAAGGCCGGACGCAGCGGCATAATGAGCAGTTCTTC. Translation: CASSKGRTQRHNEQFF.

The chain is built from TRBV5-1 and TRBJ1-3, with D tentatively TRBD1 (5 bases). The CDR3 runs to 14 residues. Germline CDR1 and CDR2: SGHRS and YFSETQ. Trimming left V 2 bases short and J 8 bases short, with 14 bases between. The CDR3 protein is CASSFFREGDTIYF. The DNA of the CDR3 is TGCGCCAGCAGCTTCTTCCGGGAAGGGGACACCATATATTTT.

This clonotype showed up just a few times. V usage is TRBV15 and J usage is TRBJ2-1; 9 nucleotides agree with TRBD2. The V gene end was trimmed by 8 bases and the J gene end by 7 bases; junction bases not matched to a gene: 6. This CDR3 is 13 amino acids long. Germline CDR1 is LNHNV and CDR2 is YYDKDF (reference sequence). The CDR3 coding sequence is TGTGCCACCCGGGGTAGCGGGAGTAATGAGCAGTTCTTC. Protein product: CATRGSGSNEQFF.

Only a few counts were recorded for this clonotype. This chain joins TRBV19 and TRBJ2-5; no reliable D call. The V and J ends lost 3 bases and 1 base respectively, with 9 bases between them. CDR1 and CDR2 from the germline V gene are LNHDA and SQIVND (reference sequence). This CDR3 is built from 14 residues. The CDR3 sequence: CASSIDTSQETQYF. Here the CDR3 DNA reads TGTGCCAGTAGTATCGATACGTCCCAAGAGACCCAGTACTTC.